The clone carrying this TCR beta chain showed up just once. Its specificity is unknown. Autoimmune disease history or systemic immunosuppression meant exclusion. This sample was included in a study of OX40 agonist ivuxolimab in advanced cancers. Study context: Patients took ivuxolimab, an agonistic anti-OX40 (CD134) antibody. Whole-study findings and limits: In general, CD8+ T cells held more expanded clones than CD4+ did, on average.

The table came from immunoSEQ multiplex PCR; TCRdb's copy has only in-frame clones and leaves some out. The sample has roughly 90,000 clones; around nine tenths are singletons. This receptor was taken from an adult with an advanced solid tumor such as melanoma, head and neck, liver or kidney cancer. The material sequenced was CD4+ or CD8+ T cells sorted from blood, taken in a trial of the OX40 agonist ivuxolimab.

The CDR3 region is CASSQWSAETQYF. In DNA form, the CDR3 reads TGTGCCAGCAGCCAATGGTCCGCAGAGACCCAGTACTTC. The chain uses TRBV7-2 and TRBJ2-5; D not certain. The CDR3 sequence is 13 residues long. The V end was cut by 5 bases, the J end by 4 bases, with 11 bases between. CDR1 SGHTA and CDR2 FQGNSA come from the germline V gene.